Listed below are T cell receptor beta chains from one sample, sequenced in a study of T cells in Graves' hyperthyroidism and ophthalmopathy. TCRdb independently ran MiXCR on the multiplex PCR reads; one entry per CDR3 protein. The sample records approximately 330,000 distinct CDR3 sequences, around 13% being singletons. The sequenced sample was blood. Receptor source: a woman aged 40 to 49 with Graves' ophthalmopathy. The conserved cysteine and the conserved F or W are not part of the CDR3 here. The D gene is left open where the match is weak. Size values are once, few and many counts, or a class for expanded clones, and some rows have none.

J: TRBJ2-7; V: TRBV6-1; D: NA; size: few; CDR3: ASRRDGGYEQY
J: TRBJ2-2; V: TRBV30; D: NA; size: once; CDR3: AWSVGDTGELF
J: TRBJ1-1; V: TRBV29-1; D: NA; size: NA; CDR3: SVGRQSPEAL
J: TRBJ2-5; V: TRBV25-1; D: NA; size: few; CDR3: ASSELRKETQY
J: TRBJ1-2; V: TRBV3-1; D: NA; size: many; CDR3: ASSQLSRARYGYT
J: TRBJ1-2; V: TRBV6-6; D: NA; size: NA; CDR3: ASSYSHPTDGYT
J: TRBJ2-3; V: TRBV7-9; D: NA; size: few; CDR3: ASIGSNSDTQY
J: TRBJ2-2; V: TRBV19; D: TRBD2; size: few; CDR3: ASSKRPGLENGELF
J: TRBJ2-2; V: TRBV12-3/TRBV12-4; D: NA; size: NA; CDR3: ASSRQRGGTGELF
J: TRBJ1-2; V: TRBV28; D: TRBD1; size: few; CDR3: ASQKQGAPYGYT
J: TRBJ1-1; V: TRBV12-3/TRBV12-4; D: NA; size: NA; CDR3: ASSDGIARRGTEAF
J: TRBJ1-1; V: TRBV19; D: NA; size: few; CDR3: ASSAYRVENTEAF
J: TRBJ2-1; V: TRBV2; D: TRBD2; size: many; CDR3: ASSVGWSGGYNEQF
J: TRBJ1-1; V: TRBV18; D: NA; size: NA; CDR3: ASSPSVPAGNTEAF
J: TRBJ2-7; V: TRBV14; D: TRBD2; size: NA; CDR3: ASSQIGGGRRDSYEQY
J: TRBJ1-2; V: TRBV7-2; D: TRBD1; size: many; CDR3: ASSGRQGLINYGYT
J: TRBJ1-6; V: TRBV2; D: NA; size: many; CDR3: ASSPRGGDSPLH
J: TRBJ2-7; V: TRBV6-1; D: NA; size: many; CDR3: ASSLRRGPYEQY
J: TRBJ2-3; V: TRBV2; D: NA; size: few; CDR3: ASSEEVGDTQY
J: TRBJ2-3; V: TRBV6-1; D: TRBD1; size: many; CDR3: ASSPTGTGKRTDTQY
J: TRBJ1-1; V: TRBV6-1; D: NA; size: many; CDR3: ASSEEGDTEAF
J: TRBJ2-2; V: TRBV6-5; D: NA; size: few; CDR3: ASSYSLSPANTGELF
J: TRBJ2-7; V: TRBV5-1; D: TRBD1; size: NA; CDR3: ASSFQRTGGITYEQY
J: TRBJ2-1; V: TRBV7-2; D: NA; size: NA; CDR3: ASSHDYNYNEQF
J: TRBJ2-3; V: TRBV14; D: TRBD1; size: few; CDR3: ASSQDRWERQGRSDTQY
J: TRBJ2-6; V: TRBV30; D: NA; size: NA; CDR3: AWSVDRVRSGANVLT
J: TRBJ2-1; V: TRBV6-1; D: TRBD1; size: many; CDR3: ASSYFPQGEYNEQF
J: TRBJ1-1; V: TRBV2; D: TRBD1; size: many; CDR3: ASSLGRGGVTEAF
J: TRBJ1-1; V: TRBV6-1; D: NA; size: few; CDR3: ASSWGAADTEAF
J: TRBJ2-2; V: TRBV28; D: NA; size: NA; CDR3: ASTSQTETHTGELF
J: TRBJ1-2; V: TRBV6-6; D: NA; size: few; CDR3: ASSYSGMPTKGYT
J: TRBJ1-2; V: TRBV10-3; D: NA; size: NA; CDR3: AISETNIGYYGYT
J: TRBJ1-1; V: TRBV25-1; D: NA; size: few; CDR3: ASSDSGHNTEAF
J: TRBJ2-5; V: TRBV10-1; D: TRBD2; size: many; CDR3: ASSEDGLAEETQY
J: TRBJ1-5; V: TRBV5-6; D: NA; size: few; CDR3: ASSLAPFEPQH
J: TRBJ2-4; V: TRBV20-1; D: NA; size: few; CDR3: SAPATWPDYKNIQY
J: TRBJ2-4; V: TRBV2; D: NA; size: many; CDR3: ASSVRRAENIQY
J: TRBJ2-1; V: TRBV18; D: TRBD2; size: NA; CDR3: ASSPPSGGSYNEQF
J: TRBJ1-1; V: TRBV20-1; D: NA; size: many; CDR3: SARGDIEAF
J: TRBJ2-7; V: TRBV20-1; D: TRBD2; size: many; CDR3: SADTTSGSYEQY
J: TRBJ2-7; V: TRBV15; D: NA; size: NA; CDR3: ATSRVTRTYEQY
J: TRBJ2-3; V: TRBV7-8; D: TRBD2; size: many; CDR3: ASSFPGTSVTDTQY
J: TRBJ2-1; V: TRBV6-1; D: NA; size: NA; CDR3: ASSTPDSEDYNEQF
J: TRBJ1-6; V: TRBV6-1; D: NA; size: many; CDR3: ASSDRGYASPLH
J: TRBJ1-5; V: TRBV2; D: NA; size: many; CDR3: ASSGGDNQPQH
J: TRBJ2-7; V: TRBV7-2; D: NA; size: many; CDR3: ASSLGFRMGGEQY
J: TRBJ2-1; V: TRBV9; D: NA; size: few; CDR3: ASSIRAGGGEQF
J: TRBJ2-3; V: TRBV20-1; D: NA; size: many; CDR3: SALKTPSDTQY
J: TRBJ1-2; V: TRBV30; D: NA; size: few; CDR3: AWTKTRTNYGYT
J: TRBJ2-3; V: TRBV19; D: TRBD2; size: NA; CDR3: ASNGGSTDTQY
J: TRBJ2-7; V: TRBV12-3/TRBV12-4; D: NA; size: many; CDR3: ASSLGSTYEQY
J: TRBJ2-1; V: TRBV5-1; D: NA; size: many; CDR3: ASRDINEQF
J: TRBJ1-4; V: TRBV19; D: NA; size: few; CDR3: ASSEAGWGEKLF
J: TRBJ2-7; V: TRBV27; D: TRBD2; size: many; CDR3: ASSRGLAGGRSYEQY
J: TRBJ2-1; V: TRBV5-5; D: TRBD2; size: medium-sized; CDR3: ASTLPSGGARNEQF
J: TRBJ2-1; V: TRBV7-6; D: TRBD2; size: NA; CDR3: ASSLAHQRGYNEQF